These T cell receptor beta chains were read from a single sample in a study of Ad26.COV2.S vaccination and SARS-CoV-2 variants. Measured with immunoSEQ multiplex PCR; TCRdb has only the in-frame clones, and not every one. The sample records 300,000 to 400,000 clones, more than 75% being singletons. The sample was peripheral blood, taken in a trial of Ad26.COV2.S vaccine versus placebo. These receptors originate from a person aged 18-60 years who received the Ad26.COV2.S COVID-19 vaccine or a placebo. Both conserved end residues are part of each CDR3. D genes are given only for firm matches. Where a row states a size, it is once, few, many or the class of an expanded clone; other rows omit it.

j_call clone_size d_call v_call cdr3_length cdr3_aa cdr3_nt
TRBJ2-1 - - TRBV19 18 CASSLESALPSSYNEQFF TGTGCCAGTAGTCTTGAGTCGGCGCTCCCGAGCTCCTACAATGAGCAGTTCTTC
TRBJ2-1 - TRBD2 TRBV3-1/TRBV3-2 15 CASSQLTSGGALEFF TGTGCCAGCAGCCAATTAACTAGCGGGGGGGCTTTAGAGTTCTTC
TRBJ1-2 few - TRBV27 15 CASSPDSMEIGGYTF TGTGCCAGCAGCCCTGACTCCATGGAAATCGGCGGCTACACCTTC
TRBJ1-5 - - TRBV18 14 CASSPGSSNQPQHF TGTGCCAGCTCACCGGGGAGTAGCAATCAGCCCCAGCATTTT
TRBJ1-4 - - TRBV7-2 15 CASSSTSGTPEKLFF TGTGCCAGCAGCTCAACCTCCGGGACACCTGAAAAACTGTTTTTT
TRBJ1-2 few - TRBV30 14 CAWSGRLANYGYTF TGTGCCTGGAGTGGACGGCTAGCAAACTATGGCTACACCTTC
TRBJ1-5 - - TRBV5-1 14 CASSLAGSNQPQHF TGCGCCAGCAGCTTGGCCGGTAGCAATCAGCCCCAGCATTTT
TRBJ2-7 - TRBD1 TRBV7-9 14 CASSGTGAVYEQYF TGTGCCAGCAGCGGGACAGGGGCCGTCTACGAGCAGTACTTC
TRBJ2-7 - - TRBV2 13 CASIRDGLYEQYF TGTGCCAGCATCAGGGACGGACTCTACGAGCAGTACTTC
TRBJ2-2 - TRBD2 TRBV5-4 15 CASSLPGLATGELFF TGTGCCAGCAGCCTACCGGGACTAGCGACCGGGGAGCTGTTTTTT
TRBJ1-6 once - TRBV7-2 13 CASSIGVGSPLHF TGTGCCAGCAGCATAGGGGTGGGTTCACCCCTCCACTTT
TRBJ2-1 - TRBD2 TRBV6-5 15 CASNRNSGGMYEQFF TGTGCCAGCAATAGGAATAGCGGGGGAATGTATGAGCAGTTCTTC
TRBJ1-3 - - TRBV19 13 CASSIDRGNTIYF TGTGCCAGTAGTATAGACAGAGGAAACACCATATATTTT
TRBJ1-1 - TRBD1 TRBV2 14 CASSRGQANTEAFF TGTGCCAGCAGTCGGGGACAGGCGAACACTGAAGCTTTCTTT
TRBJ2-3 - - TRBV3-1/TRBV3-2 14 CASSPTFSTDTQYF TGTGCCAGCAGCCCGACCTTTAGCACAGATACGCAGTATTTT
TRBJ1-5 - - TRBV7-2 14 CASSLSGGEQPQHF TGTGCCAGCAGCTTAAGCGGGGGTGAGCAGCCCCAGCATTTT
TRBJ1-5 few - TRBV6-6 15 CASSYSTGDYQPQHF TGTGCCAGCAGTTACTCTACGGGGGATTATCAGCCCCAGCATTTT
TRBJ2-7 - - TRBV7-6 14 CASSLGPASNEQYF TGTGCCAGCAGCTTAGGTCCGGCCTCCAACGAGCAGTACTTC
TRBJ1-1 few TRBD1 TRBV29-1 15 CSVGRSGTGNTEAFF TGCAGCGTCGGACGGTCCGGGACAGGGAACACTGAAGCTTTCTTT
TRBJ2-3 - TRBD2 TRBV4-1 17 CASSHALAGGLGDTQYF TGCGCCAGCAGCCACGCACTAGCGGGGGGGCTGGGGGATACGCAGTATTTT
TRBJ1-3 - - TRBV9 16 CASSVENSISGNTIYF TGTGCCAGCAGCGTAGAGAACAGTATCTCTGGAAACACCATATATTTT
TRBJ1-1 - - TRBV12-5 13 CASGLVLGTEAFF TGTGCTAGTGGTTTGGTACTTGGGACAGAAGCTTTCTTT
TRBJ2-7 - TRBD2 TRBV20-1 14 CSASTPSGAYEQYF TGCAGTGCTAGTACGCCTAGCGGTGCCTACGAGCAGTACTTC
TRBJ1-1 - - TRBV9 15 CASSVVGPVDTEAFF TGTGCCAGCAGCGTAGTGGGCCCTGTTGACACTGAAGCTTTCTTT